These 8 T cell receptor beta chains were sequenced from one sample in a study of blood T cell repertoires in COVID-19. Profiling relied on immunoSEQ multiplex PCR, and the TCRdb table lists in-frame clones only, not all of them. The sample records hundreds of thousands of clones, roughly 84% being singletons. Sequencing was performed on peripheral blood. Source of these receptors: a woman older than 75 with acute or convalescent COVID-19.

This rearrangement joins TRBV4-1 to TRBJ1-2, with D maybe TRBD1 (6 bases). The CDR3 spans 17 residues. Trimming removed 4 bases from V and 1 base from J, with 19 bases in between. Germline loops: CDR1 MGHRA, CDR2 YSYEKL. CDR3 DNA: TGCGCCAGCAGCCCGGGACCTCAGGGGTCTTTTAACTATGGCTACACCTTC. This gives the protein CASSPGPQGSFNYGYTF.

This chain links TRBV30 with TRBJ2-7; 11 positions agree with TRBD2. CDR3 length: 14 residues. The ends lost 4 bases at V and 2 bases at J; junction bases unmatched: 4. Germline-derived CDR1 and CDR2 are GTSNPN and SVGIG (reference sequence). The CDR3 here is CAWTTSGGAYEQYF. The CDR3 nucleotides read TGTGCCTGGACCACTAGCGGGGGAGCCTACGAGCAGTACTTC.

CDR3 residues: CASSLFSGDVKETQYF. The CDR3 DNA sequence: TGTGCCAGCAGCTTGTTTTCAGGGGACGTAAAAGAGACCCAGTACTTC. The chain links TRBV5-6 to TRBJ2-5; possibly TRBD1 for D (6 bases). Germline CDR1 and CDR2: SGHDT and YYEEEE. The length of the CDR3 is 16 residues. The ends were cut back, 1 base at V and 3 bases at J, with 16 bases in the middle.

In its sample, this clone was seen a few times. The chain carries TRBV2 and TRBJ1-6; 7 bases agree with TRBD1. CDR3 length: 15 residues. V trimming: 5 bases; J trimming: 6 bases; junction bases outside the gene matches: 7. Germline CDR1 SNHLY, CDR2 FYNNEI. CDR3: CASSTDRLPNSPLHF. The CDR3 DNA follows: TGTGCCAGCAGTACGGACAGGTTGCCTAATTCACCCCTCCACTTT.

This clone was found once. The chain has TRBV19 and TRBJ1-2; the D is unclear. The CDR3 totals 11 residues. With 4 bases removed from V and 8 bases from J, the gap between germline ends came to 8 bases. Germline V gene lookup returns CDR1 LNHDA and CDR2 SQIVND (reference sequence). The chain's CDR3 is CASSTVEGYTF. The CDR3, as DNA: TGTGCCAGTAGTACCGTGGAGGGCTACACCTTC.

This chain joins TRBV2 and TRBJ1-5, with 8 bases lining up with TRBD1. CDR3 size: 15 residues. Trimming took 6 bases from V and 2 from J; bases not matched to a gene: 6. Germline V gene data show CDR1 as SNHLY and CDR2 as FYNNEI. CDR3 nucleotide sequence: TGTGCCAGCAGCGCACAGGGGGGAGGCAATCAGCCCCAGCATTTT. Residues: CASSAQGGGNQPQHF.

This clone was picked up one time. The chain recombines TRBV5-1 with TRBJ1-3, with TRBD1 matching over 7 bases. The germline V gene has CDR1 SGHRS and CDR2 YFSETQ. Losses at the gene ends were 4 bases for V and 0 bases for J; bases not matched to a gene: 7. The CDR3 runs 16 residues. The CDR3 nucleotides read TGCGCCAGCAGCCCGGGACAGCGACACTCTGGAAACACCATATATTTT. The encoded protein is CASSPGQRHSGNTIYF. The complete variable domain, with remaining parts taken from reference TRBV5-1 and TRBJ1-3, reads KAGVTQTPRYLIKTRGQQVTLSCSPISGHRSVSWYQQTPGQGLQFLFEYFSETQRNKGNFPGRFSGRQFSNSRSEMNVSTLELGDSALYLCASSPGQRHSGNTIYFGEGSWLTVV.

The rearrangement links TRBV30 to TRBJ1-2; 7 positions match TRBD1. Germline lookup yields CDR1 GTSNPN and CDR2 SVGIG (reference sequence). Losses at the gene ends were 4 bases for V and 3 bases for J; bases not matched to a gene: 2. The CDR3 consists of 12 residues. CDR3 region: CAWIDRDYGYTF. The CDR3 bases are TGTGCCTGGATCGACAGGGACTATGGCTACACCTTC. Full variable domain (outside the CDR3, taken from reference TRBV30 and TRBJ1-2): SQTIHQWPATLVQPVGSPLSLECTVEGTSNPNLYWYRQAAGRGLQLLFYSVGIGQISSEVPQNLSASRPQDRQFILSSKKLLLSDSGFYLCAWIDRDYGYTFGSGTRLTVV.